This T cell receptor (beta chain) was observed in a study of cytomegalovirus exposure and HLA in healthy donors (dated by TCRdb to about 2017). For the study in its entirety: An earlier analysis of several hundred of the donors reported about 260 Gb of sequence data and 117 million unique TCR beta sequences obtained from about 179 million T cells. A later genetic analysis used genome-wide SNP genotypes for 398 of the 666 donors, treating that subset as a discovery cohort. A later analysis re-examined previously published TCR beta repertoires from just over 650 donors and added high-resolution HLA genotyping to investigate patterns of TCR occurrence. The number of donors typed differed by locus, with roughly 620-640 for A, B, C, DRB1 and DQB1, roughly 520 for DQA1, 600 to 610 for DPA1, and under 490 for DPB1. Using immunosequencing, the study profiled T cell repertoires from fewer than 700 subjects and related those repertoires to cytomegalovirus serostatus. Around 300 gigabases of sequencing data and tens of millions of unique TCR sequences were included in an early release covering about 600 HLA-typed donors. Across about 370 genotyped donors of the cohort, an average of about 240,000 unique TCR beta nucleotide sequences per donor were sequenced, and around 20% of those sequences were non-productive. Besides the first cohort of under 700 subjects, a separate validation cohort made up of around 120 different subjects was used. All discovery cohort repertoires had been generated using a single sequencing platform. An earlier analysis of some 500 of the donors applied high-throughput TCR beta sequencing to assess whether each TCR beta V gene segment acted as functional or pseudogenic. High-throughput TCR immunosequencing, statistical association of individual TCRs with disease status, and machine learning were combined to predict cytomegalovirus infection status. Donor age, sex, ethnicity and CMV serostatus were compiled together with the repertoire data. The later analysis used no new phenotypic data to find candidate immune exposures, relying instead on TCR beta sequences and their occurrence across donors. Of the 398 genotyped donors, roughly 80% fell in the genetic ancestry cluster associated with self-reported Caucasian donors. Both class I and class II loci were covered by HLA typing, at four-digit resolution. The study aimed to test whether signatures of past pathogen exposure could be identified by cataloging public T cell receptors. Because of strong linkage in the cohort, five DR-DQ haplotypes were treated as single units for association and clustering.

The investigation overall reported the following: The authors suggested that the approach could potentially be generalized to other disease states and immunological phenotypes. A further reported finding was that TCR beta sequences accurately predicted the HLA-A and HLA-B alleles for most subjects in the first cohort. The study listed 170 or so TCR beta chains as associated with cytomegalovirus. Three of the identified cytomegalovirus-associated TCR beta chains were confirmed in vitro to be specific for cytomegalovirus antigens. The 87-base-pair reads could not distinguish some IMGT-functional V segments, including TRBV6-2 and TRBV6-3, so those segments were excluded. In a later analysis, some 17,000 TCR beta sequences were associated with specific HLA alleles at a false discovery rate of 0.05. In both the original and validation cohorts, the classifier was reported to diagnose cytomegalovirus status with high specificity and sensitivity. Most TCR sequences were observed very rarely across donors, whereas some public TCRs were present in many individuals. A later analysis reported that several top co-occurrence clusters appeared linked to parvovirus B19, influenza, CMV and Epstein-Barr virus. Linkage disequilibrium might explain the correlated functional status among segregating V segments, but an unknown experimental factor could not be excluded. An association between a missense DCLRE1C variant and V-gene and J-gene trimming of TCR beta chains was found in a later genetic analysis and replicated in an independent cohort. The sequencing pipeline was judged likely to have produced a cluster of highly shared sequence variants as a technical artifact. According to a later analysis, TCR association rates differed among HLA loci, with DRB1 alleles showing the most associated TCRs and HLA-C alleles showing the fewest. According to a later analysis, most CMV-associated TCR beta chains appeared to be HLA-restricted, and the HLA associations seemed to be driven largely by CMV exposure. The earlier analysis of about 600 of the donors excluded around 17 rarely observed V segments, including chromosome 9 orphons, because counts were too low. When HLA alleles, especially DR and DQ, strongly co-occurred, attributing TCR associations to individual alleles was difficult. In an earlier analysis of about 540 of the donors, most TCR beta V segments were observed in productive rearrangements about 87% or about 30% of the time, broadly matching IMGT annotations. In a later analysis, HLA-associated TCR beta chains were found to be more clonally expanded and to have lower generation probabilities than equally common non-associated chains. The presence/absence analyses assumed that sequencing depth was roughly uniform across donors, and that assumption may not be true. CMV serostatus was the only immune exposure information available for the cohort. Because some donors lacked HLA typing at each locus, the association tests relied only on the typed subset. In this cohort, only TCR beta chains were sequenced, and detectable features were limited by the absence of alpha or paired-chain data. A later genetic analysis reported fewer N-insertions in productive TCRs among donors in an Asian-associated ancestry cluster than the approximately 700-donor mean.

The cohort comprised more than 550 healthy bone marrow donors. At the time of sampling, all cohort members were nominally healthy, though unrecorded immune exposures were likely present. The donor was CMV seropositive and belonged to the group of 250 to 300 seropositive cohort members. A peripheral blood sample was collected from each donor, and TCR beta sequencing was performed on peripheral blood mononuclear cells. The Qiagen DNeasy Blood Extraction Kit was used to extract genomic DNA from the blood cell samples. On this clone itself: The clone's antigen remains unknown. No base quality information exists; no much larger clone differs at one position.

Library preparation employed the immunoSEQ multiplex PCR assay. For the multiplex PCR, a mixture combining 60 forward primers for TCR Vbeta segments and 13 reverse primers for TCR Jbeta segments was used. The CDR3 region of rearranged TCR beta genes was amplified from genomic DNA with a multiplex PCR assay. The amplified TCR beta libraries were sequenced on the Illumina HiSeq System as 87-base-pair reads. On the study's bioinformatics: In a later analysis, tens of millions of unique TCR beta chains were counted across the 500 to 850 repertoires, and approximately 11 million of these chains were shared by at least two donors. A nearest-neighbor algorithm error-corrected the raw reads and collapsed the reads into unique sequences, merging closely related sequences to remove PCR and sequencing errors. Alignment of CDR3 sequences to IMGT reference sequences was used to assign V, D and J gene segments. For a sequence to be retained, a match of at least six nucleotides to both a V gene segment and a J gene segment was required. A rearrangement was called productive if the CDR3 had no stop codons and remained in frame with V and J, and every other rearrangement was called non-productive. Following IMGT convention, CDR3 was defined as the stretch from the second conserved V-encoded cysteine to the conserved J-encoded phenylalanine. In an earlier analysis of around 540 of the donors, sequences lacking an unambiguous match to a single V gene segment were excluded. An earlier analysis of around 600 of the donors classified V segments as functional when productive rearrangements were above 56.7% and as segregating when the standard deviation between donors was above 5%. A statistical classification framework was built for diagnosing cytomegalovirus status from the catalog of TCR beta chain sequences. V and J gene assignment, in a later analysis, came from comparing TCR nucleotide sequences with IMGT/GENE-DB human TR gene sequences. Using the TCRdist pipeline, a later analysis assigned CDR3 sequences along with most-parsimonious VDJ recombination scenarios. A later analysis defined each TCR beta chain by its CDR3 amino acid sequence plus V-gene family, and excluded reads lacking a unique V-gene family. As a way to deal with suspected cross-contamination and a sequencing artifact, a later analysis dropped more than 500 nucleotide sequences that were highly shared and had low generation probability. In a later analysis, a clonal expansion index for each public chain was calculated from normalized within-repertoire ranks of inferred template counts. A later analysis computed generation probabilities with a VDJ recombination model fitted to out-of-frame rearrangements, and checked the results against IGoR. In a later analysis, TCR-TCR, TCR-HLA and TCR-CMV co-occurrence was scored with hypergeometric tests, and a repertoire-size bias correction was applied to TCR pairs. A later analysis estimated false discovery rates by permuting HLA or CMV assignments 20 times. A later analysis grouped co-occurring TCRs with DBSCAN, adding TCRdist sequence similarity when clustering within HLA-allele-positive subsets. Repertoires with fewer than 30,000 or more than 120,000 public chains were left out of co-occurrence clustering, as were a handful of repertoires with anomalous nucleotide sharing. In its TCRdb copy, this immuneACCESS table keeps in-frame sequences only and misses some clones. Where compared with another copy, unresolved V genes explain less than half of these, and the others have no known cause. V, J and clone size derive from that table, while D and trimming were established from the DNA sequence. A total of about 150,000 clones appear in this sample, less than 85% of them only once. The ten largest make up about 6.4% of the sample.

The germline V gene specifies SGHTS as CDR1 and YDEGEE as CDR2. Its CDR3 holds 14 amino acids, cysteine through phenylalanine. The DNA shown is the 42-base CDR3, in frame from base 1. V is pared back by 4 bases and J by 4 bases, with 13 bases lying between the germline termini. The receptor's source is a woman aged 50 to 60 in good health and CMV-seropositive. The sequenced sample consisted of PBMCs. The sequence is built from TRBV5-8 and TRBJ2-3; perhaps TRBD1 is the D gene, with 6 bases matching. Here is the DNA: TGTGCCAGCAGCGCCACAGGGTCACCAGATACGCAGTATTTT. Its protein product is CASSATGSPDTQYF. The CDR3 plus the reference TRBV5-8 and TRBJ2-3 genes for the other parts give the full variable domain: EAGVTQSPTHLIKTRGQQATLRCSPISGHTSVYWYQQALGLGLQFLLWYDEGEERNRGNFPPRFSGRQFPNYSSELNVNALELEDSALYLCASSATGSPDTQYFGPGTRLTVL.